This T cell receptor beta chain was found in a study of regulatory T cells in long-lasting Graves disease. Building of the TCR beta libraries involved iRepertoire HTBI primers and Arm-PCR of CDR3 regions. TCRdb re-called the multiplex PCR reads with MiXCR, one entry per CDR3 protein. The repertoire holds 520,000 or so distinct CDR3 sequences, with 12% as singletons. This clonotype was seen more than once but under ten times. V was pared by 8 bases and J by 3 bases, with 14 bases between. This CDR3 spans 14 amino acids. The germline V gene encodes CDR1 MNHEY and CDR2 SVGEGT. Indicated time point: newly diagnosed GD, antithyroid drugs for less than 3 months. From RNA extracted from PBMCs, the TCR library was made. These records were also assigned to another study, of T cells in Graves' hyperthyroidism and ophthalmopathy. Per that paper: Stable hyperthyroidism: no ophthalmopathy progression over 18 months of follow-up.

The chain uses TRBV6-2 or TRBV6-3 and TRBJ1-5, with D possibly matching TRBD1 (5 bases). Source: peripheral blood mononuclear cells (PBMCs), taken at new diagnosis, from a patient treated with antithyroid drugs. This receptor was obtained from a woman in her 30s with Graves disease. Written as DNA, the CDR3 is TGTGCCAGCGCGCGGCAGGGTTCCAATCAGCCCCAGCATTTT. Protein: CASARQGSNQPQHF.